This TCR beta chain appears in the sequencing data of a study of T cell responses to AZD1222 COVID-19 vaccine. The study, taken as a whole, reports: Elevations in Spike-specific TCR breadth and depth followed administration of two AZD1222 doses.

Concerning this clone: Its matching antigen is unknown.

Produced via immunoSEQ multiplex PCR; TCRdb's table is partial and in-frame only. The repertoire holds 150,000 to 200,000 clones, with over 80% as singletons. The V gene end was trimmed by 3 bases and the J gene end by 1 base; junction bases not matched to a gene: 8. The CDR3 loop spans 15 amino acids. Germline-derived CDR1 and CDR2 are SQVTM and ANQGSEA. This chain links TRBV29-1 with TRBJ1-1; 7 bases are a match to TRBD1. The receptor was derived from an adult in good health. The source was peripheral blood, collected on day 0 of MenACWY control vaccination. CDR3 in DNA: TGCAGCGTTGAGGGTCCCCGACAGGGGAACACTGAAGCTTTCTTT. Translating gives CSVEGPRQGNTEAFF.